This T cell receptor beta chain was observed in a study of T cells in Graves' hyperthyroidism and ophthalmopathy. Study details: Peripheral blood was taken when the disease was first diagnosed, before any treatment began. Whole-study findings and limits: The model predicted ophthalmopathy a median roughly six months before onset.

This CDR3 has 15 residues. Germline V gene lookup returns CDR1 DFQATT and CDR2 SNEGSKA (reference sequence). In the ophthalmopathy cohort, Clinical Activity Score was at least 3, NOSPECS grade at least 4, and duration under 3 months. Orbital computed tomography and thyroid ultrasound, together with serum TRAb and thyroxine and clinical symptoms, were used for diagnoses. It was RNA transcripts that yielded the amplified TCR beta CDR3 regions. HTBI primers drove first-round RT-PCR of the TCR CDR3. TCRdb itself ran the multiplex PCR reads through MiXCR, one entry per CDR3 protein. Found here are more than 350,000 distinct CDR3 sequences, approximately 14% of them singletons; the top ten hold less than 20%. Turning to this clonotype: Its cognate antigen is unknown. At one end, the junction sequence differs from germline, possibly due to a read error.

J is TRBJ2-1 and V is TRBV20-1, with TRBD1 identical over 8 bases. The specimen was blood. The TCR originated in a woman in her twenties or thirties with Graves' ophthalmopathy. CDR3 sequence reads: CSARDGTGVDNEQFF. Here the CDR3 DNA reads TGCAGTGCTCGAGACGGGACAGGTGTGGACAATGAGCAGTTCTTC.